This T cell receptor beta chain was identified during a study of T cells in Graves' hyperthyroidism and ophthalmopathy. Hyperthyroidism, newly diagnosed and lasting under 2 months, affected patients aged 18 to 65. Those patients with uncontrolled infection, other autoimmune disease, pregnancy or lactation were excluded. The source of the PBMCs was around 10 ml of fresh peripheral blood. The CDR3 regions of TCR beta were amplified from RNA transcripts. Researchers ran a first-round RT-PCR on the TCR CDR3 using the HTBI primer set. MiXCR, run by TCRdb on the multiplex PCR reads, gives a single entry per CDR3 protein. The sample contains about 720,000 distinct CDR3 sequences, about 16% of which appear only once. V was shortened by 7 bases and J by 1 base, with 16 bases between the two germline ends. Germline V gene sequence: CDR1 MNHEY, CDR2 SVGEGT. This CDR3 comprises 15 residues.

This receptor was obtained from a man between 18 and 35 years old with Graves' hyperthyroidism. V gene TRBV6-2 or TRBV6-3 combines with J gene TRBJ1-1; no clear D. The specimen sequenced was blood. Written as DNA, the CDR3 is TGTGCCAGCATTAAAGAGGCACATTGGAACACTGAAGCTTTCTTT. Protein sequence: CASIKEAHWNTEAFF.